This entry is about one T cell receptor (beta chain). Produced via immunoSEQ multiplex PCR; TCRdb's table is partial and in-frame only. Of 9,500 to 10,000 clones in the sample, approximately 80% were seen once. Resections took place in Japan or China from about 2014 to 2018. H&E slides confirmed each diagnosis, reviewed by two pathologists independently. After pathologic assessment, macro-dissection selected premalignant or tumor cells for extraction. The sample is drawn from a study of immune evolution from preneoplasia to lung adenocarcinoma. Study as a whole: HLA loss of heterozygosity: around 6.5% AIS, about 15% MIA, around 33% ADC, none AAH.

CDR1 and CDR2 (germline): SGHDT, YYEEEE. Trimming took 0 bases from V and 3 from J, leaving 3 bases between them. The CDR3 is 13 residues long. The receptor's source is a person aged 65 to 79 with lung adenocarcinoma. Some clones in this sample may be carry-over from other donors' samples. The specimen was FFPE minimally invasive lung adenocarcinoma tissue. V and J are TRBV5-6 and TRBJ2-2, with unresolved D. CDR3 sequence (DNA): TGTGCCAGCAGCTTGGTTGACACCGGGGAGCTGTTTTTT. Encoded protein: CASSLVDTGELFF.